The clone carrying this T cell receptor beta chain was observed once. Its antigen is undetermined. Per the original data handling: Filtering of immunoSEQ junctional sequences could not match full-length read filtering. Here immunoSEQ multiplex PCR was the method, and the copy in TCRdb shows in-frame clones only, minus some. The V and J calls and clone size were taken over from that table, and D and trimming were inferred from the DNA. There are some 2,500,000 clones in the sample; 93% occur only once, and 0.36% lies in the top ten. The entry originates in a study of shared clonotypes between healthy human individuals. General study results and limits: Memory subsets had estimated richness that was generally smaller than that of naive subsets.

The TCR originated in a man aged 18 to 35 in good health. Some clones in this sample may be carry-over from other donors' samples. Material for sequencing was naive CD4+ T cells from PBMCs. Subset in this sample: CD45RA+ positively selected.

CDR3 residues: CASSQASGQGAGEQYF. CDR3 DNA sequence: TGTGCCAGCAGCCAAGCCTCGGGACAGGGGGCGGGGGAGCAGTACTTC. V usage is TRBV4-2 and J usage is TRBJ2-7; TRBD1 matches at 12 bases. After removal of 1 base from V and 7 bases from J, the junction contained 8 bases not matched to a gene. Germline CDR1 LGHNA, CDR2 YNFKEQ. The CDR3 covers 16 residues.